These T cell receptor beta chains were read from a single sample in a study of radiotherapy plus CTLA-4 blockade in lung cancer. Measured with immunoSEQ multiplex PCR; TCRdb has only the in-frame clones, and not every one. The sample holds approximately 110,000 clones; approximately 77% are singletons and the top ten take roughly 3.1%. Sequencing was performed on peripheral blood, taken from a patient treated with radiotherapy plus ipilimumab. The receptors were sampled from a human donor with non-small cell lung cancer that progressed on radiotherapy plus ipilimumab. Some clones in this sample may be carry-over from other donors' samples. Each CDR3 is given with its conserved first and last residue. Each record gives: D gene, J gene, V gene, clone size, CDR3 protein, CDR3 DNA. A D gene is named only where the DNA matches it firmly. Only part of the rows carry a size: once, few, many, or a class if the clone is expanded.

d_gene: -; j_gene: TRBJ1-5; v_gene: TRBV27; abundance: -; CDR3aa: CASSSAYNQPQHF; CDR3nt: TGTGCCAGCAGTTCGGCTTACAATCAGCCCCAGCATTTT
d_gene: -; j_gene: TRBJ2-1; v_gene: TRBV2; abundance: -; CDR3aa: CAGKTDARNEQFF; CDR3nt: TGTGCCGGGAAGACGGATGCCCGCAATGAGCAGTTCTTC
d_gene: -; j_gene: TRBJ2-1; v_gene: TRBV5-1; abundance: once; CDR3aa: CASSLTEYYNEQFF; CDR3nt: TGCGCCAGCAGCTTAACAGAATACTACAATGAGCAGTTCTTC
d_gene: -; j_gene: TRBJ2-5; v_gene: TRBV6-6; abundance: -; CDR3aa: CASSYSTGMETQYF; CDR3nt: TGTGCCAGCAGTTACTCGACCGGGATGGAGACCCAGTACTTC
d_gene: -; j_gene: TRBJ2-7; v_gene: TRBV19; abundance: -; CDR3aa: CASSSQQGGQYF; CDR3nt: TGTGCCAGTAGCAGCCAGCAGGGCGGGCAGTACTTC
d_gene: TRBD1; j_gene: TRBJ1-3; v_gene: TRBV4-3; abundance: -; CDR3aa: CASSRDRAGGNTIYF; CDR3nt: TGCGCCAGCAGCCGGGACAGGGCGGGAGGAAACACCATATATTTT
d_gene: TRBD1; j_gene: TRBJ2-5; v_gene: TRBV5-1; abundance: -; CDR3aa: CASSDRGRGAETQYF; CDR3nt: TGCGCCAGCAGCGACAGGGGGCGGGGTGCGGAGACCCAGTACTTC
d_gene: -; j_gene: TRBJ2-1; v_gene: TRBV7-3; abundance: -; CDR3aa: CASSIGTDEQFF; CDR3nt: TGTGCCAGCAGCATAGGGACTGACGAGCAGTTCTTC
d_gene: -; j_gene: TRBJ2-5; v_gene: TRBV18; abundance: -; CDR3aa: CASSLVTGEAETQYF; CDR3nt: TGTGCCAGCTCACTAGTCACAGGGGAGGCAGAGACCCAGTACTTC
d_gene: -; j_gene: TRBJ1-6; v_gene: TRBV4-2; abundance: -; CDR3aa: CASSQDMGSLTYNSPLHF; CDR3nt: TGTGCCAGCAGCCAAGACATGGGGAGCCTGACCTATAATTCACCCCTCCACTTT
d_gene: -; j_gene: TRBJ2-1; v_gene: TRBV6-1; abundance: -; CDR3aa: CASSGMGREQFF; CDR3nt: TGTGCCAGCAGTGGGATGGGACGTGAGCAGTTCTTC
d_gene: -; j_gene: TRBJ2-6; v_gene: TRBV11-2; abundance: -; CDR3aa: CASSLNVGSGANVLTF; CDR3nt: TGTGCCAGCAGCTTAAACGTCGGCTCTGGGGCCAACGTCCTGACTTTC
d_gene: -; j_gene: TRBJ2-7; v_gene: TRBV20-1; abundance: -; CDR3aa: CSANHRDSLYF; CDR3nt: TGCAGTGCTAATCACCGGGACTCTCTGTACTTC
d_gene: -; j_gene: TRBJ2-3; v_gene: TRBV29-1; abundance: -; CDR3aa: CSAWGGGTDTQYF; CDR3nt: TGCAGCGCTTGGGGGGGCGGCACAGATACGCAGTATTTT
d_gene: -; j_gene: TRBJ2-3; v_gene: TRBV5-1; abundance: -; CDR3aa: CASSLDSTDTQYF; CDR3nt: TGCGCCAGCAGCTTGGATAGCACAGATACGCAGTATTTT
d_gene: -; j_gene: TRBJ2-3; v_gene: TRBV5-1; abundance: -; CDR3aa: CASSLDRSAVGTDTQYF; CDR3nt: TGCGCCAGCAGCTTGGATCGTTCAGCAGTAGGCACAGATACGCAGTATTTT
d_gene: -; j_gene: TRBJ1-3; v_gene: TRBV18; abundance: -; CDR3aa: CASSPRRIGNTIYF; CDR3nt: TGTGCCAGCTCACCAAGAAGGATCGGAAACACCATATATTTT
d_gene: -; j_gene: TRBJ2-3; v_gene: TRBV6-1; abundance: -; CDR3aa: CASSSGSSTDTQYF; CDR3nt: TGTGCCAGCAGTTCGGGTAGCTCAACAGATACGCAGTATTTT
d_gene: -; j_gene: TRBJ2-1; v_gene: TRBV21-1; abundance: -; CDR3aa: CASSIGTDNEQFF; CDR3nt: TGTGCCAGCAGCATTGGGACGGACAATGAGCAGTTCTTC
d_gene: TRBD1; j_gene: TRBJ2-7; v_gene: TRBV5-1; abundance: -; CDR3aa: CASSYAGQAYEQYF; CDR3nt: TGCGCCAGCAGCTACGCCGGACAGGCCTACGAGCAGTACTTC
d_gene: TRBD2; j_gene: TRBJ2-3; v_gene: TRBV30; abundance: few; CDR3aa: CAWDVVAGSTDTQYF; CDR3nt: TGTGCCTGGGATGTGGTAGCGGGAAGCACAGATACGCAGTATTTT
d_gene: TRBD1; j_gene: TRBJ1-2; v_gene: TRBV7-9; abundance: -; CDR3aa: CASSLGQGRNYGYTF; CDR3nt: TGTGCCAGCAGCTTAGGACAGGGGAGGAACTATGGCTACACCTTC
d_gene: TRBD1; j_gene: TRBJ2-5; v_gene: TRBV29-1; abundance: -; CDR3aa: CSVEQGASETQYF; CDR3nt: TGCAGCGTTGAACAGGGGGCCTCGGAGACCCAGTACTTC
d_gene: -; j_gene: TRBJ2-1; v_gene: TRBV7-3; abundance: -; CDR3aa: CASTVQPYNEQFF; CDR3nt: TGTGCCAGCACCGTACAGCCCTACAATGAGCAGTTCTTC
d_gene: -; j_gene: TRBJ2-4; v_gene: TRBV6-5; abundance: -; CDR3aa: CAAPRSCAKNIQYF; CDR3nt: TGTGCCGCCCCCCGTTCGTGCGCCAAAAACATTCAGTACTTC